The 32 T cell receptor beta chains below all came from one sample that was sequenced in a study of blood T cell repertoires in COVID-19. Here immunoSEQ multiplex PCR was the method, and the copy in TCRdb shows in-frame clones only, minus some. The data show 150,000 to 180,000 clones, with approximately 85% seen just once and over 0.55% held by the top ten. Sequenced: peripheral blood. These receptors were taken from a man aged 55 to 70 with COVID-19, enrolled during active disease.

The V and J genes are TRBV7-3 and TRBJ1-2; 7 bases map to TRBD1. This CDR3 spans 15 amino acids. The J segment lost 4 bases and the V segment lost 6 bases, leaving 11 bases of the junction unmatched. Germline assignment: CDR1 SGHTA and CDR2 FQGTGA. CDR3 sequence: CASRSTGVISYGYTF. In nucleotides, the CDR3 is TGTGCCAGCAGGTCTACAGGGGTTATAAGCTATGGCTACACCTTC.

The chain couples TRBV18 to TRBJ2-3; TRBD2 agrees at 13 bases. In germline, CDR1 is KGHSH, CDR2 LQKENI. V was clipped by 0 bases and J by 6 bases; unmatched bases: 12. There are 19 residues in the CDR3. CDR3 bases: TGTGCCAGCTCACCACCATCGTCAGGGACTAGCGGGGCAAGGGATACGCAGTATTTT. Amino acids: CASSPPSSGTSGARDTQYF.

V and J are TRBV10-3 and TRBJ2-3; TRBD2 agrees at 9 bases. The junction had 4 bases not matched to a gene; V was cut back by 4 bases and J by 2 bases. Germline V gives CDR1 ENHRY, CDR2 SYGVKD. The CDR3 is 15 amino acids. This CDR3 reads CAISAGLAHTDTQYF. CDR3 DNA: TGTGCCATCAGTGCTGGACTAGCGCACACAGATACGCAGTATTTT.

This clone was recorded only once. This chain uses TRBV29-1 with TRBJ2-7, with TRBD2 matching over 8 bases. Trimming cost V 6 bases and J 6 bases; bases outside gene matches: 16. The CDR3 has 15 amino acids. Germline CDR1 is SQVTM and CDR2 is ANQGSEA. The CDR3 loop reads CSVAATLADGVEQYF. CDR3 nucleotides: TGCAGCGTCGCCGCAACACTAGCGGATGGGGTCGAGCAGTACTTC.

V usage is TRBV5-6 and J usage is TRBJ1-5, with 7 bases aligning to TRBD1. The junction had 10 bases not matched to a gene; V was cut back by 4 bases and J by 0 bases. The CDR3 length is 17 residues. Germline CDR1 SGHDT, CDR2 YYEEEE. CDR3 residues: CASSLGQARTSNQPQHF. For the CDR3, the DNA is TGTGCCAGCAGCCTAGGACAGGCCAGGACTAGCAATCAGCCCCAGCATTTT.

The V call is TRBV19, the J call TRBJ2-1; 8 bases are shared with TRBD2. After removal of 0 bases from V and 2 bases from J, the junction contained 0 bases not matched to a gene. The CDR3 consists of 15 residues. CDR1 and CDR2 (germline): LNHDA, SQIVND (reference sequence). This chain's CDR3 is CASSIEAGAYNEQFF. The CDR3 DNA sequence: TGTGCCAGTAGTATAGAAGCGGGGGCCTACAATGAGCAGTTCTTC.

The rearrangement links TRBV29-1 to TRBJ1-1, with D tentatively TRBD1 (6 bases). CDR3 length: 13 residues. In germline, CDR1 is SQVTM, CDR2 ANQGSEA. Deletions cut 5 bases from V and 4 bases from J, with 14 bases between. CDR3: CSVRTAQGTEAFF. In DNA, the CDR3 is TGCAGCGTTAGGACAGCACAGGGCACTGAAGCTTTCTTT.

The chain carries TRBV11-2 and TRBJ2-3; the match to TRBD2 covers 7 bases. There are 17 residues in the CDR3. V lost 5 bases to trimming and J lost 3 bases; unmatched junction nucleotides: 14. Germline V gene lookup returns CDR1 SGHAT and CDR2 FQNNGV. CDR3 DNA: TGTGCCAGCAGCAACGCGCCCCGCGGGGGAGGTACAGATACGCAGTATTTT. Residues: CASSNAPRGGGTDTQYF.

The chain employs TRBV7-9 and TRBJ2-2; D may be TRBD2 (5 bases). Trimming shortened V by 5 bases and J by 6 bases, and 13 bases separated the two germline ends. This CDR3 has 14 residues. The germline gives CDR1 SEHNR, CDR2 FQNEAQ (reference sequence). This CDR3 is CASSRKLDSGELFF. CDR3 sequence (DNA): TGTGCCAGCAGCCGAAAACTAGATTCCGGGGAGCTGTTTTTT.

The genes are TRBV4-2 and TRBJ2-4, with a possible D match to TRBD1 (6 bases). The V end lost 0 bases, the J end lost 8 bases, and 11 bases lay between the germline ends. From germline, CDR1 is LGHNA and CDR2 YNFKEQ. This CDR3 has 14 residues. Written as DNA, the CDR3 is TGTGCCAGCAGCCAAGAGGGGGCTGGGGACATTCAGTACTTC. Translated: CASSQEGAGDIQYF.

V gene TRBV7-3 combines with J gene TRBJ1-3; D is uncertain. This CDR3 is 16 amino acids long. The V gene's germline CDR1 is SGHTA and CDR2 FQGTGA. Here the CDR3 DNA reads TGTGACCCACTGGCACCGCCCGGGTACTCTGGAAACACCATATATTTT. Its translation is CDPLAPPGYSGNTIYF.

The V call is TRBV11-2, the J call TRBJ1-2; perhaps TRBD1 as D (5 bases). V shed 3 bases and J shed 7 bases, with 15 bases lying between them. Looked up from germline, CDR1 is SGHAT and CDR2 is FQNNGV. The CDR3 is 14 amino acids. CDR3 protein: CASSFQTAWSGYTF. The DNA of the CDR3 is TGTGCCAGCAGCTTTCAGACAGCATGGAGTGGCTACACCTTC.

This clone has only one observation. The rearrangement uses TRBV4-1 and TRBJ1-5; D call uncertain. CDR3 length equals 15 residues. V dropped 0 bases and J dropped 8 bases, with 14 bases sitting between them. CDR1 is MGHRA and CDR2 is YSYEKL in the germline V gene. CDR3: CASSQEAPGGKPQHF. In nucleotides, the CDR3 is TGCGCCAGCAGCCAAGAAGCTCCAGGAGGGAAGCCCCAGCATTTT.

V usage is TRBV28 and J usage is TRBJ1-5; a possible D gene is TRBD1 (5 bases). Germline CDR1 reads MDHEN; CDR2 reads SYDVKM. The CDR3 extends over 15 amino acids. Trimming took 7 bases from V and 6 from J, leaving 19 bases between them. The CDR3 region has the DNA TGTGCCAGCAACCTCATGGGGCCAGGGCGTCAGCCCCAGCATTTT. Protein: CASNLMGPGRQPQHF.

CDR3 region: CSVDLDRANPYEQYF. Written as DNA, the CDR3 is TGCAGCGTGGATTTGGACAGGGCGAACCCCTACGAGCAGTACTTC. The genes are TRBV29-1 and TRBJ2-7, with 8 bases lining up with TRBD1. The length of the CDR3 is 15 residues. The J segment lost 2 bases and the V segment lost 6 bases, leaving 12 bases of the junction unmatched. The germline V gene encodes CDR1 SQVTM and CDR2 ANQGSEA.

The chain employs TRBV5-1 and TRBJ1-1; perhaps TRBD1 as D (6 bases). Trimming removed 2 bases at V and 2 bases at J, with 13 bases between. CDR1 SGHRS and CDR2 YFSETQ come from the germline V gene. This CDR3 comprises 15 residues. The CDR3 loop reads CASSLIQGSNTEAFF. Here the CDR3 DNA reads TGCGCCAGCAGCTTAATACAGGGAAGCAACACTGAAGCTTTCTTT.

The gene calls are TRBV7-2 and TRBJ2-7; 7 bases line up with TRBD1. Germline assignment: CDR1 SGHTA and CDR2 FQGNSA. The CDR3 totals 15 residues. V lost 2 bases and J lost 4; bases outside the gene matches: 8. The CDR3, as DNA: TGTGCCAGCAGCTTACCCGGACAGGTGATGTACGAGCAGTACTTC. Translated, it gives CASSLPGQVMYEQYF.

This chain links TRBV2 with TRBJ1-2; 10 bases align to TRBD1. There are 14 residues in the CDR3. V trimming: 5 bases; J trimming: 4 bases; junction bases outside the gene matches: 4. Germline V CDR1 and CDR2: SNHLY, FYNNEI. The CDR3 sequence is CASSSGTGVYGYTF. The CDR3 region has the DNA TGTGCCAGCAGTTCCGGGACAGGGGTCTATGGCTACACCTTC.

In nucleotides, the CDR3 is TGTGCCAGCAGCCTGGACAGGGGTTACCCCCAAAATGAGCAGTTCTTC. Translated: CASSLDRGYPQNEQFF. The V gene is TRBV6-2 or TRBV6-3, the J gene TRBJ2-1, with 9 bases that match TRBD1. This CDR3 region has 16 residues. V lost 6 bases, J lost 7 bases, and 13 bases stayed unmatched. Germline V gene sequence: CDR1 MNHEY, CDR2 SVGEGT.

This CDR3 reads CASSLSGGRSNQPQHF. The CDR3 DNA reads as TGTGCCAGCAGCTTAAGTGGGGGCCGTAGCAATCAGCCCCAGCATTTT. This chain uses TRBV7-8 with TRBJ1-5, with D possibly TRBD1 on 6 matching bases. This CDR3 has 16 residues. Trimming took off 2 bases at V and 0 bases at J, with 11 bases between the two ends. Germline values: CDR1 SGHVS, CDR2 FQNEAQ.

The chain employs TRBV7-2 and TRBJ2-1; D gene unclear. This CDR3 has 14 amino acids. Germline V CDR1 and CDR2: SGHTA, FQGNSA. The V and J ends lost 5 bases and 4 bases respectively, with 12 bases between them. The CDR3 loop reads CASSITPEYNEQFF. As DNA, the CDR3 is TGTGCCAGCAGCATTACCCCAGAATACAATGAGCAGTTCTTC.

CDR3 sequence reads: CSVDRVTDTQYF. CDR3 nucleotide sequence: TGCAGCGTTGACAGGGTTACAGATACGCAGTATTTT. The chain links TRBV29-1 to TRBJ2-3, with D tentatively TRBD1 (5 bases). Germline V gives CDR1 SQVTM, CDR2 ANQGSEA. The V gene lost 3 bases and the J gene lost 3 bases, with 7 bases spanning the gap. CDR3 size: 12 residues.

This rearrangement joins TRBV6-5 to TRBJ1-2; D is uncertain. Germline CDR1 MNHEY, CDR2 SVGAGI. This CDR3 has 13 amino acids. Trimming took 8 bases from V and 3 from J, leaving 13 bases between them. The CDR3 region has the DNA TGTGCCAGCTCAGATTCAGGTTACTATGGCTACACCTTC. It encodes CASSDSGYYGYTF.

The chain has TRBV10-3 and TRBJ1-5; D unresolved. From germline, CDR1 is ENHRY and CDR2 SYGVKD. The CDR3 is 13 residues long. V dropped 5 bases and J dropped 3 bases, with 8 bases sitting between them. In nucleotides, the CDR3 is TGTGCCATCAGTCCCGACACCAATCAGCCCCAGCATTTT. Its protein product is CAISPDTNQPQHF.

The rearrangement uses TRBV12-5 and TRBJ1-1; TRBD1 is a possible D gene (5 bases). V was shortened by 1 base and J by 3 bases, with 12 bases between the two germline ends. Germline CDR1 reads LGHNT; CDR2 reads FRNRAP. The CDR3 is 15 amino acids. CDR3 sequence (DNA): TGTGCTAGTGGTTTGGCCCAGGGAGGGTACACTGAAGCTTTCTTT. Protein product: CASGLAQGGYTEAFF. The whole variable domain, remainder taken from reference TRBV12-5 and TRBJ1-1, is DARVTQTPRHKVTEMGQEVTMRCQPILGHNTVFWYRQTMMQGLELLAYFRNRAPLDDSGMPKDRFSAEMPDATLATLKIQPSEPRDSAVYFCASGLAQGGYTEAFFGQGTRLTVV.

V usage is TRBV7-2 and J usage is TRBJ2-5, with a weak D call TRBD1 (5 bases). The germline V and J ends were trimmed by 1 base and 2 bases, with 8 bases remaining between them. This CDR3 spans 14 amino acids. Germline V gene data show CDR1 as SGHTA and CDR2 as FQGNSA. Here the CDR3 DNA reads TGTGCCAGCAGCTTAGGGGGCCATCAAGAGACCCAGTACTTC. Translating it yields CASSLGGHQETQYF.

This chain links TRBV6-6 with TRBJ1-1; TRBD1 is a possible D gene (5 bases). The length of the CDR3 is 14 residues. Germline CDR1 is MNHNY and CDR2 is SVGAGI (reference sequence). Trimming cost V 4 bases and J 1 base, with 10 bases left between them. Written as DNA, the CDR3 is TGTGCCAGCAGTTTCCCCGGGGGGAACACTGAAGCTTTCTTT. This gives the protein CASSFPGGNTEAFF.

V is TRBV28 and J is TRBJ1-1; D is ambiguous. Germline CDR1 reads MDHEN; CDR2 reads SYDVKM. V was trimmed by 3 bases and J by 1 base, leaving 9 bases between them. The CDR3 is 14 amino acids. The CDR3 loop is CASSFVVGNTEAFF. CDR3 coding DNA: TGTGCCAGCAGTTTCGTAGTCGGGAACACTGAAGCTTTCTTT.

This rearrangement joins TRBV6-5 to TRBJ1-1, with D uncertain. Trimming removed 6 bases from V and 5 bases from J, with 10 bases in between. CDR3 length: 12 residues. The V gene's germline CDR1 is MNHEY and CDR2 SVGAGI. The CDR3 sequence is CASSPSVTEAFF. In DNA form, the CDR3 reads TGTGCCAGCAGCCCCTCCGTAACTGAAGCTTTCTTT.

The CDR3 region is CASSPDAGTGAYEQYF. Written as DNA, the CDR3 is TGTGCCAGCAGCCCCGACGCCGGGACAGGGGCCTACGAGCAGTACTTC. V usage is TRBV7-8 and J usage is TRBJ2-7; 10 bases map to TRBD1. The V gene end was trimmed by 5 bases and the J gene end by 2 bases; junction bases not matched to a gene: 9. This CDR3 comprises 16 residues. CDR1 and CDR2 from the germline V gene are SGHVS and FQNEAQ.

The rearrangement joins TRBV28 to TRBJ1-3; D may be TRBD1 (5 bases). Trimming removed 7 bases at V and 0 bases at J, with 16 bases between. The CDR3 sequence is 16 residues long. Per the germline V gene, CDR1 is MDHEN and CDR2 is SYDVKM. The CDR3: CASNSNTGDSGNTIYF. DNA of the CDR3: TGTGCCAGCAATTCCAACACAGGCGACTCTGGAAACACCATATATTTT.

This sequence joins TRBV7-9 and TRBJ2-1, with D possibly matching TRBD2 (6 bases). V gave up 5 bases and J gave up 9 bases, with 14 bases separating them. Germline lookup yields CDR1 SEHNR and CDR2 FQNEAQ (reference sequence). CDR3 length: 13 residues. DNA of the CDR3: TGTGCCAGCAGCCTCCCCGAGGGACTTGAGCAGTTCTTC. As protein: CASSLPEGLEQFF.